This record looks at one T cell receptor beta chain sequence and its context. Antigen: not known. The sample originates from a study of regulatory T cells in long-lasting Graves disease. Study findings and constraints: Favored gene segments in persistent disease were TRBV28, TRBJ1-2 and TRBJ2-5. The small sample size may have reduced accuracy.

Combining iRepertoire HTBI primers with Arm-PCR of CDR3 regions, the authors built TCR beta libraries. TCRdb used MiXCR to reprocess the multiplex PCR reads, holding one entry per CDR3 protein. The table lists roughly 450,000 distinct CDR3 sequences, about 20% of them singletons. Time point: persistent/refractory GD, antithyroid drugs over 5 years with positive TRAb. After RNA was extracted from PBMCs, the TCR library was made from it. In germline, CDR1 is MDHEN, CDR2 SYDVKM. The V gene lost 6 bases and the J gene lost 0 bases, with 6 bases spanning the gap. The CDR3 totals 14 residues. The specimen was peripheral blood mononuclear cells (PBMCs), collected when the disease was refractory, from a patient treated with antithyroid drugs. This TCR was recovered from a female donor with Graves disease. The chain carries TRBV28 and TRBJ2-6; D is unresolved. The CDR3 DNA follows: TGTGCCAGCAGGCGGAACTCTGGGGCCAACGTCCTGACTTTC. This gives the protein CASRRNSGANVLTF.